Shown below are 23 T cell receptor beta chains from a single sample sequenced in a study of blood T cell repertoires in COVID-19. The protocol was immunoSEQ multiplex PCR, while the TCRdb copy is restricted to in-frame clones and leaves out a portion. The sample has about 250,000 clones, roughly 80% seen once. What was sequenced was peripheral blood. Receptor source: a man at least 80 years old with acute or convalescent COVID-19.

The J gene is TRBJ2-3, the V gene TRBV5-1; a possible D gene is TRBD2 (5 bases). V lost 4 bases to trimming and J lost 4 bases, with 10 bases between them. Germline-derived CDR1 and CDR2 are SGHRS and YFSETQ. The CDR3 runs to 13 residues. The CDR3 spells CASSPRRADTQYF. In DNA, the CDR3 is TGCGCCAGCAGCCCAAGGCGGGCAGATACGCAGTATTTT.

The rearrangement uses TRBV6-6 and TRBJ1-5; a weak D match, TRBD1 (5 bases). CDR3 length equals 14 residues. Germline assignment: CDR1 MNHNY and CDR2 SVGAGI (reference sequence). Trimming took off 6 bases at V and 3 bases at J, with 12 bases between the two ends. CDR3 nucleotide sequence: TGTGCCAGCAGATTACAGGTCTTCAATCAGCCCCAGCATTTT. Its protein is CASRLQVFNQPQHF.

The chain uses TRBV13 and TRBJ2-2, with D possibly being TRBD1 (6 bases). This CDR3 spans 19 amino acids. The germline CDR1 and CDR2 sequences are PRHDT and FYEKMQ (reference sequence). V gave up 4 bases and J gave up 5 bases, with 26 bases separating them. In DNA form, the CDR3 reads TGTGCCAGCAGCTCAAGTGAAAGTGGGACACAAAGAGAGACCGGGGAGCTGTTTTTT. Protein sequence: CASSSSESGTQRETGELFF.

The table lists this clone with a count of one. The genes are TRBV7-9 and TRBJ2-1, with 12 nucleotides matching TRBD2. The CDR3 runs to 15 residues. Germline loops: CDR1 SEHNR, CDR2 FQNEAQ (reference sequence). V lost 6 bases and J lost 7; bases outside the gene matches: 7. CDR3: CASRPTSGRRNEQFF. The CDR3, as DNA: TGTGCCAGCAGGCCAACTAGCGGGAGGAGGAATGAGCAGTTCTTC.

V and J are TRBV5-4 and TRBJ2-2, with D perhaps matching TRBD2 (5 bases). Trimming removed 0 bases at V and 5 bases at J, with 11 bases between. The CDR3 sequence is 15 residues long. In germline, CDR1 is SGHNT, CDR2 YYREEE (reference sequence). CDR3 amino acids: CASSLAHGGTGELFF. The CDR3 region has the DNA TGTGCCAGCAGCTTGGCCCACGGCGGGACCGGGGAGCTGTTTTTT.

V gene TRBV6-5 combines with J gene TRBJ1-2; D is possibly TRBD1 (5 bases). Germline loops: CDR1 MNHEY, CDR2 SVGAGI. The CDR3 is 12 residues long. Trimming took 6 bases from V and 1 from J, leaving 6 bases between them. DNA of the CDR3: TGTGCCAGCAGCAGGGATAACTATGGCTACACCTTC. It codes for CASSRDNYGYTF.

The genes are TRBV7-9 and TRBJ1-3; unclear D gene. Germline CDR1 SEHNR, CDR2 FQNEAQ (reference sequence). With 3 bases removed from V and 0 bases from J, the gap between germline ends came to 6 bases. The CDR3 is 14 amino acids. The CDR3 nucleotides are TGTGCCAGCAGCTTTGAGCTCTCTGGAAACACCATATATTTT. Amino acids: CASSFELSGNTIYF.

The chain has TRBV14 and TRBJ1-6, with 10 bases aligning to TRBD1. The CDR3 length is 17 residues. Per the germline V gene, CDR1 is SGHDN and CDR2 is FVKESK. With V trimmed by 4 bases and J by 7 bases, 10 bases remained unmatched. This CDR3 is CASSPGQGWYGNSPLHF. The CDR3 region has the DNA TGTGCCAGCAGCCCGGGACAGGGGTGGTATGGGAATTCACCCCTCCACTTT.

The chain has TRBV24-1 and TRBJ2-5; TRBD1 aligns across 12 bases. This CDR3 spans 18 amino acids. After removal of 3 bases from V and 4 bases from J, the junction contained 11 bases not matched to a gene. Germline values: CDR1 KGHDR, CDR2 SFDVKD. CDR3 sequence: CATSDPNYGTGGTETQYF. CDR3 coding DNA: TGTGCCACCAGTGATCCCAACTACGGGACAGGGGGCACAGAGACCCAGTACTTC.

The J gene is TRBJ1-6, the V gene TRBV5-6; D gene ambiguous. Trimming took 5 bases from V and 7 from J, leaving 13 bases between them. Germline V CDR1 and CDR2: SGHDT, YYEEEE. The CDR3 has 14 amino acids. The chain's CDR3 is CASRSGKANSPLHF. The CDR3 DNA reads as TGTGCCAGCAGATCCGGGAAGGCGAATTCACCCCTCCACTTT.

DNA for the CDR3: TGTGCCTCCCCGGAAGGGACTGGGGACGCTGAAGCTTTCTTT. As protein: CASPEGTGDAEAFF. J is TRBJ1-1 and V is TRBV27, with D maybe TRBD1 (5 bases). This CDR3 is built from 14 residues. Trimming pared 11 bases from V and 6 bases from J, leaving 22 bases between. Germline CDR1 MNHEY, CDR2 SMNVEV (reference sequence).

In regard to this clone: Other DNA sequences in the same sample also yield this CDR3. Here the CDR3 reads CASSGEDFLIQNYGYTF. The CDR3 DNA sequence: TGTGCCAGCAGTGGCGAGGACTTTTTGATCCAAAACTATGGCTACACCTTC. The V gene is TRBV2, the J gene TRBJ1-2; no clear D. The germline CDR1 and CDR2 sequences are SNHLY and FYNNEI. V lost 4 bases and J 2 bases, leaving 20 bases between the germline ends. The CDR3 contains 17 residues.

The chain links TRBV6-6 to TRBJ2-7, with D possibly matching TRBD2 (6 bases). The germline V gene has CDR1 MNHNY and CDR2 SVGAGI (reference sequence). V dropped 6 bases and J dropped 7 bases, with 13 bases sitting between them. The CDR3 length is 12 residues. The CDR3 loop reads CASSPPRGEQYF. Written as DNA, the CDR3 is TGTGCCAGCAGCCCCCCCCGGGGGGAGCAGTACTTC.

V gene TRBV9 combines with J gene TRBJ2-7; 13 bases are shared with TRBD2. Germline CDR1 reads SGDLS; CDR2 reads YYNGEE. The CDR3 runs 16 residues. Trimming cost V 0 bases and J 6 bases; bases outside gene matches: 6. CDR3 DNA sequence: TGTGCCAGCAGCGTAGCTACTGGACTAGCGGGGGTCGAGCAGTACTTC. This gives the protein CASSVATGLAGVEQYF.

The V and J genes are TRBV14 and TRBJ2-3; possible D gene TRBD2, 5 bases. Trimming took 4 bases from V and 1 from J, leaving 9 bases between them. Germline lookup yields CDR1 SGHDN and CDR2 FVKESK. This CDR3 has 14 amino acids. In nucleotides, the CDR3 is TGTGCCAGCAGCCTCGGGGTCCGCACAGATACGCAGTATTTT. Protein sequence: CASSLGVRTDTQYF.

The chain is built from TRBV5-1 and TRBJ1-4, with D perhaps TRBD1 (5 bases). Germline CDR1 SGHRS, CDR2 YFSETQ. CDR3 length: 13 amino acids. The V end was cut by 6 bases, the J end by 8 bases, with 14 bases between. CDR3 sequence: CASMGGAGEKLFF. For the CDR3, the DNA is TGCGCCAGCATGGGAGGGGCTGGCGAAAAACTGTTTTTT.

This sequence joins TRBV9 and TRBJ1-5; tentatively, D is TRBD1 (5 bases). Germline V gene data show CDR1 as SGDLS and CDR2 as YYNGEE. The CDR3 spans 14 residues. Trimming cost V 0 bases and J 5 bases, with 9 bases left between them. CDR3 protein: CASSVDGGYQPQHF. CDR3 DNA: TGTGCCAGCAGCGTAGATGGGGGGTATCAGCCCCAGCATTTT.

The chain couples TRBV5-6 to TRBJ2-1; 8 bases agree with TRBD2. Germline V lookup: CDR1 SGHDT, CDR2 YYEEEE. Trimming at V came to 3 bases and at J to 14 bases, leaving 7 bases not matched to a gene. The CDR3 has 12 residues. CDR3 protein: CASSSGLAQEFF. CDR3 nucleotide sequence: TGTGCCAGCAGCTCCGGACTAGCCCAGGAGTTCTTC.

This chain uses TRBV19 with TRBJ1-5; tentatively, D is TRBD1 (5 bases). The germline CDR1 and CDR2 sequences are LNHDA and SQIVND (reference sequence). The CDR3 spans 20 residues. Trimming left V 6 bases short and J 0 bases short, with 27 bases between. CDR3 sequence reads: CASSPLGGGLLLYSNQPQHF. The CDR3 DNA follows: TGTGCCAGTAGCCCCCTGGGTGGGGGACTCTTGCTATATAGCAATCAGCCCCAGCATTTT. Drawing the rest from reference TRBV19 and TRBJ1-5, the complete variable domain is DGGITQSPKYLFRKEGQNVTLSCEQNLNHDAMYWYRQDPGQGLRLIYYSQIVNDFQKGDIAEGYSVSREKKESFPLTVTSAQKNPTAFYLCASSPLGGGLLLYSNQPQHFGDGTRLSIL.

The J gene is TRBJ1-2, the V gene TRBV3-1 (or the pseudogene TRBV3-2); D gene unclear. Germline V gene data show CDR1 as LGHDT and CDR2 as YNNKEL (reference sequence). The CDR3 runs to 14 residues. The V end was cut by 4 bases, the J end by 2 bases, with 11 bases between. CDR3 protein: CASSPRTENYGYTF. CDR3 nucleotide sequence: TGTGCCAGCAGCCCTAGGACTGAGAACTATGGCTACACCTTC.

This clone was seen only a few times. The CDR3 sequence: CASSLFLAADTQYF. The DNA of the CDR3 is TGTGCCAGCAGCTTGTTTCTAGCGGCAGATACGCAGTATTTT. This rearrangement joins TRBV5-5 to TRBJ2-3, with TRBD2 matching 7 bases. The CDR3 contains 14 residues. The germline V gene encodes CDR1 SGHKS and CDR2 YYEKEE (reference sequence). With 1 base clipped from V and 4 bases from J, the junction kept 3 bases outside the gene matches.

The CDR3 DNA reads as TGTGCCAGCTCCGAAACCGAGGGGACTGGTGGCTACACCTTC. Encoded protein: CASSETEGTGGYTF. This chain connects TRBV18 to TRBJ1-2; D is possibly TRBD1 (5 bases). Germline CDR1 and CDR2: KGHSH and LQKENI. Trimming stripped 6 bases from V and 7 bases from J, with 18 bases between. CDR3 length: 14 amino acids.

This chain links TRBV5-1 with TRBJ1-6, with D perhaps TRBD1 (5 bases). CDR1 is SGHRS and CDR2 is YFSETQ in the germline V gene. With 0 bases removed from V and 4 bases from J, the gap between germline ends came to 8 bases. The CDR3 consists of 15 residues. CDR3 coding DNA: TGCGCCAGCAGCTTGGACAGGAAATATAATTCACCCCTCCACTTT. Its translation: CASSLDRKYNSPLHF.